The 15 T cell receptor beta chains given below trace back to one sample, sequenced in a study of cytomegalovirus exposure and HLA in healthy donors. 60 Vbeta and 13 Jbeta primers were used in PCR. Here immunoSEQ multiplex PCR was the method, and the copy in TCRdb shows in-frame clones only, minus some. Of 150,000 or so clones detected, 84% appear once; the ten largest clones hold 0.8% to 1.3%. Sequenced input: PBMCs. Receptors originate from a man aged 25-40 years in good health and CMV-seronegative.

The CDR3 coding sequence is TGTGCCAGCAGTGAAGGGCCCAGGGGGGATGAAAAACTGTTTTTT. Encoded protein: CASSEGPRGDEKLFF. The chain links TRBV2 to TRBJ1-4; the match to TRBD1 covers 7 bases. CDR3 length equals 15 residues. The germline V gene encodes CDR1 SNHLY and CDR2 FYNNEI. The J segment lost 6 bases and the V segment lost 1 base, leaving 5 bases of the junction unmatched.

This sequence joins TRBV7-2 and TRBJ2-3; TRBD1 is a possible D gene (6 bases). Between the trimmed V and J ends, which lost 5 bases and 2 bases, there was a span of 17 bases. CDR1 and CDR2 from the germline V gene are SGHTA and FQGNSA. The CDR3 consists of 16 residues. The CDR3: CASSARDTENTDTQYF. As DNA, the CDR3 is TGTGCCAGCAGCGCCCGGGACACAGAAAACACAGATACGCAGTATTTT.

This chain connects TRBV4-3 to TRBJ2-7; 9 bases are shared with TRBD1. The trim removed 3 bases at V and 3 bases at J, leaving 3 bases unmatched. The CDR3 runs to 14 residues. Germline-derived CDR1 and CDR2 are LGHNA and YSLEER. The CDR3 bases are TGCGCCAGCAGCCACCGGACAGGGGACTACGAGCAGTACTTC. It codes for CASSHRTGDYEQYF.

Notes on this clone: Without the conserved terminal phenylalanine or tryptophan, this CDR3 likely stems from a read error. The V gene is TRBV2, the J gene TRBJ1-5; the D gene is possibly TRBD1 (5 bases). CDR1 and CDR2 from the germline V gene are SNHLY and FYNNEI. V lost 5 bases and J 0 bases, leaving 8 bases between the germline ends. CDR3 size: 14 residues. This chain's CDR3 is CASSTGLSNQPQHL. For the CDR3, the DNA is TGTGCCAGCAGTACAGGCCTTAGCAATCAGCCCCAGCATCTT.

The chain joins TRBV7-9 to TRBJ2-1, with 9 bases matching TRBD2. The CDR3 is made up of 15 amino acids. Germline V gene sequence: CDR1 SEHNR, CDR2 FQNEAQ (reference sequence). V lost 5 bases, J lost 7 bases, and 9 bases stayed unmatched. CDR3 amino acids: CASSPLGGGDNEQFF. DNA for the CDR3: TGTGCCAGCAGCCCTCTTGGCGGGGGGGATAATGAGCAGTTCTTC.

The V call is TRBV7-2, the J call TRBJ2-5, with TRBD2 as a possible D gene (5 bases). Between the trimmed V and J ends, which lost 3 bases and 4 bases, there was a span of 12 bases. The length of the CDR3 is 14 residues. Germline V gene sequence: CDR1 SGHTA, CDR2 FQGNSA. The CDR3, as DNA: TGTGCCAGCAGCTTTACCGGGATTCGAGAGACCCAGTACTTC. Translating gives CASSFTGIRETQYF.

The chain links TRBV10-3 to TRBJ1-1; weak D call: TRBD1 (6 bases). This CDR3 is 12 amino acids long. Trimming removed 11 bases from V and 3 bases from J, with 13 bases in between. CDR1 is ENHRY, CDR2 SYGVKD, per germline. CDR3 in DNA: TGTGCCGCCCGGGCAGGGGACACTGAAGCTTTCTTT. The encoded protein is CAARAGDTEAFF.

The chain couples TRBV27 to TRBJ1-6; 8 positions match TRBD1. The CDR3 contains 13 residues. Germline CDR1 is MNHEY and CDR2 is SMNVEV (reference sequence). V shed 6 bases and J 10 bases; nucleotides not matched to a gene: 5. The CDR3 DNA is TGTGCCAGCAGGGACAGGGTAGGATCACCCCTCCACTTT. Its translation: CASRDRVGSPLHF.

The chain recombines TRBV27 with TRBJ1-2, with a weak D call TRBD1 (5 bases). CDR1 MNHEY and CDR2 SMNVEV come from the germline V gene (reference sequence). The CDR3 has 14 amino acids. Trimming pared 3 bases from V and 2 bases from J, leaving 10 bases between. The CDR3: CASSFGQGNYGYTF. CDR3 DNA: TGTGCCAGCAGTTTTGGGCAGGGAAACTATGGCTACACCTTC.

CDR3 DNA: TGTGCCAGCAGTCCCCTGAAGGGGTCAGTAAAACTGTTTTTT. Translation gives CASSPLKGSVKLFF. The rearrangement links TRBV5-6 to TRBJ1-4; weak D call: TRBD1 (5 bases). Germline loops: CDR1 SGHDT, CDR2 YYEEEE. There are 14 residues in the CDR3. V dropped 5 bases and J dropped 10 bases, with 18 bases sitting between them.

The rearrangement uses TRBV9 and TRBJ1-2; 8 bases are a match to TRBD1. The CDR3 loop spans 19 amino acids. Germline values: CDR1 SGDLS, CDR2 YYNGEE. The junction had 21 bases not matched to a gene; V was cut back by 0 bases and J by 8 bases. The CDR3 nucleotides are TGTGCCAGCAGCGTAGGAGCCGGGGGCAGGGGGCGAGAGTCGGGAGGCTACACCTTC. Amino acid sequence: CASSVGAGGRGRESGGYTF.

On this clone: The sample has other DNA sequences that encode this CDR3 too. The CDR3 here is CASSQDPGGNYGYTF. The CDR3 DNA follows: TGCGCCAGCAGCCAAGATCCTGGGGGGAACTATGGCTACACCTTC. This sequence joins TRBV4-1 and TRBJ1-2, with D tentatively TRBD1 (5 bases). This CDR3 has 15 amino acids. V was cut by 0 bases and J by 2 bases, with 10 bases left in between. In germline, CDR1 is MGHRA, CDR2 YSYEKL.

The genes are TRBV7-2 and TRBJ1-1, with D possibly matching TRBD1 (5 bases). The CDR3 loop spans 15 amino acids. Germline CDR1 reads SGHTA; CDR2 reads FQGNSA. V dropped 5 bases and J dropped 1 base, with 14 bases sitting between them. The DNA of the CDR3 is TGTGCCAGCAGCCCTCTGGGGGGTGCGAACACTGAAGCTTTCTTT. Translation gives CASSPLGGANTEAFF.

V is TRBV6-1 and J is TRBJ2-1; 7 bases map to TRBD2. The germline V gene encodes CDR1 MNHNS and CDR2 SASEGT. V was clipped by 4 bases and J by 14 bases; unmatched bases: 20. This CDR3 contains 16 residues. This chain's CDR3 is CASSVGASGAKGLEFF. As DNA, the CDR3 is TGTGCCAGCAGTGTAGGGGCTAGCGGCGCCAAGGGGCTTGAGTTCTTC.

The chain employs TRBV5-6 and TRBJ1-2, with D tentatively TRBD1 (5 bases). V was shortened by 4 bases and J by 8 bases, with 12 bases between the two germline ends. CDR1 and CDR2 from the germline V gene are SGHDT and YYEEEE. The CDR3 consists of 12 residues. The CDR3 reads CASSGAGIGYTF. In nucleotides, the CDR3 is TGTGCCAGCAGCGGGGCGGGGATCGGCTACACCTTC.